This entry describes one T cell receptor beta chain. Its antigen is currently unknown. FACS enriched CD8+ TEMRA cells, while bulk CD8+ and CD4+ were negatively isolated. This entry is derived from a study of CD8 T cells in Susac syndrome. Study-wide points: The study conceded that its TCR sequencing and HLA analysis involved relatively few individuals.

With random hexamers, 0.5 to 1 ug RNA was reverse transcribed. Each CDR3 protein is one row after TCRdb ran MiXCR on the immunoSEQ multiplex PCR reads. The data hold more than 200,000 distinct CDR3 sequences, with over 85% observed a single time. This clonotype originated in a human donor with multiple sclerosis. The material sequenced was CD4+ T cells from PBMCs.

The CDR3 sequence is CSARNSPYGYTF. CDR3 DNA: TGCAGTGCTAGAAATAGCCCGTATGGCTACACCTTC. The gene calls are TRBV20-1 and TRBJ1-2, with D uncertain. CDR3 length: 12 amino acids. Germline V gives CDR1 DFQATT, CDR2 SNEGSKA (reference sequence). V gave up 2 bases and J gave up 5 bases, with 9 bases separating them.